This TCR beta chain was recovered during a study of cytomegalovirus exposure and HLA in healthy donors (dated by TCRdb to the late 2010s). Turning to the overall study: According to a later analysis, the 100 to 150 validation repertoires were produced on the same platform as the roughly 700 repertoires of the first cohort. The study was designed to test whether signatures of past pathogen exposure could be identified by cataloging public T cell receptors. High-throughput TCR immunosequencing, statistical association of individual TCRs with disease status, and machine learning were combined to predict cytomegalovirus infection status. In addition to the first cohort of approximately 650 subjects, a separate validation cohort of over 90 different subjects was used.

Libraries were made using the immunoSEQ multiplex PCR assay. The authors processed their data as follows. A statistical classification framework was developed to diagnose cytomegalovirus status using the catalog of TCR beta chain sequences. Sourced from immuneACCESS, this table was stored by TCRdb with only in-frame sequences that have V and J called. A share of the clones is absent; for the studies checked, an unresolved V gene accounts for under half, and the remainder has no known explanation. The V and J calls and clone size were taken over from that table, and D and trimming were inferred from the DNA. The sample records roughly 150,000 clones, about 86% of which are singletons. The ten largest make up 2% to 2.5% of the sample. According to the germline V gene, CDR1 reads MGHRA and CDR2 reads YSYEKL. From cysteine to phenylalanine, the CDR3 is 15 amino acids long. The DNA shown is the 45-base CDR3, in frame from base 1. V ends up 3 bases short and J 3 bases short, with an unmatched junction base count of 7.

On this clone itself: Its binding antigen is unknown. No qualities accompany the bases; no much larger clone lies one base away.

Study-wide conclusions, independent of this receptor: Across donors, most TCR sequences were observed very rarely, whereas some public TCRs were present in many individuals. A later analysis had no HLA typing for the validation cohort, so co-occurrence there was scored across all 130 or so repertoires. The study listed approximately 160 TCR beta chains as associated with cytomegalovirus. A later analysis found that TCRs clustered in the first cohort also tended to co-occur in the roughly 120 validation repertoires, with just under 95% of cluster scores above 0. The authors suggested that the approach could potentially be generalized to other disease states and immunological phenotypes. The classifier was reported to diagnose cytomegalovirus status with high specificity and sensitivity in both the original and validation cohorts. A few of the identified cytomegalovirus-associated TCR beta chains were confirmed in vitro to be specific for cytomegalovirus antigens.

Separate from the approximately 670-subject first cohort, the validation cohort of roughly 130 subjects was the group to which the donors belonged. Sequenced: PBMCs. Recombination connected TRBV4-1 to TRBJ1-2, with 7 bases aligning to TRBD1. The clonotype comes from a woman aged 18-29 years in good health and CMV-seronegative. The DNA is TGCGCCAGCAGCCACGGTCCGGGGACAGACTATGGCTACACCTTC. The translation is CASSHGPGTDYGYTF.